One and the same sample provided the 14 T cell receptor beta chains below, sequenced in a study of blood T cells in healthy people across ages. Combining a sample-barcoded 5' primer with a J-beta primer mix, a second PCR ran for roughly 7 to 11 cycles. TCRdb called the 5' RACE reads again in MiXCR, with one record for every CDR3 protein. This sample has about 570,000 distinct CDR3 sequences, with roughly 29% found just once. The sequencing sample was made of blood. The receptors stem from a woman between 65 and 79 years old in good health.

Only a few counts were recorded for this clonotype. The chain links TRBV4-2 to TRBJ1-4; no definite D call. The germline V and J ends were trimmed by 1 base and 0 bases, with 9 bases remaining between them. The CDR3 length is 16 residues. Germline CDR1 is LGHNA and CDR2 is YNFKEQ. As DNA, the CDR3 is TGTGCCAGCAGCCAAGGCCCGGGCGCAACTAATGAAAAACTGTTTTTT. Amino acid sequence: CASSQGPGATNEKLFF.

Only a few counts were recorded for this clonotype. The genes are TRBV5-1 and TRBJ1-1; D remains unclear. This CDR3 has 17 residues. V gave up 4 bases and J gave up 4 bases, with 23 bases separating them. The germline gives CDR1 SGHRS, CDR2 YFSETQ. The CDR3 loop reads CASSPQGIGDLPTEAFF. The CDR3 DNA reads as TGCGCCAGCAGCCCCCAAGGGATCGGCGATCTCCCCACTGAAGCTTTCTTT. The full variable domain, in which reference TRBV5-1 and TRBJ1-1 provide the parts outside the CDR3, is KAGVTQTPRYLIKTRGQQVTLSCSPISGHRSVSWYQQTPGQGLQFLFEYFSETQRNKGNFPGRFSGRQFSNSRSEMNVSTLELGDSALYLCASSPQGIGDLPTEAFFGQGTRLTVV.

Of note for this clonotype: Possible read error: a much larger clone is one base away. The chain recombines TRBV2 with TRBJ1-4; D unresolved. The CDR3 consists of 14 residues. CDR1 and CDR2 from the germline V gene are SNHLY and FYNNEI. This CDR3 reads CASTRAQTFGKLLF. The CDR3 coding sequence is TGTGCCAGCACGAGGGCCCAGACGTTTGGAAAACTGCTTTTT.

The genes are TRBV7-2 and TRBJ1-2; D remains unclear. This CDR3 has 14 amino acids. The V gene lost 1 base and the J gene lost 1 base, with 7 bases spanning the gap. Germline V gene data show CDR1 as SGHTA and CDR2 as FQGNSA. The CDR3 nucleotides read TGTGCCAGCAGCTTAGGGTCGTATAACTATGGCTACACCTTC. This encodes CASSLGSYNYGYTF.

This clonotype was seen only once. The chain links TRBV7-2 to TRBJ2-5; a possible D gene is TRBD1 (6 bases). The DNA end is a closer match to TRBJ2-1, so the J assignment may be wrong. The CDR3 is 15 residues long. Germline lookup yields CDR1 SGHTA and CDR2 FQGNSA. Here the CDR3 reads CASSPGQSEYNEQFF. The CDR3 nucleotides read TGTGCCAGCAGCCCCGGACAGTCGGAGTACAATGAGCAGTTCTTC.

In this sample, this clonotype turned up many times. The V call is TRBV29-1, the J call TRBJ2-3, with D unclear. Looked up from germline, CDR1 is SQVTM and CDR2 is ANQGSEA. V was trimmed by 7 bases and J by 10 bases, leaving 21 bases between them. There are 13 residues in the CDR3. CDR3 sequence (DNA): TGCAGCGACCAAGTCCCGGGTCCCGTGGCGCAGTATTTT. This gives the protein CSDQVPGPVAQYF.

V and J are TRBV25-1 and TRBJ1-2, with D uncertain. Germline-derived CDR1 and CDR2 are MGHDK and SYGVNS. The V and J ends lost 4 bases and 4 bases respectively, with 10 bases between them. The CDR3 spans 13 residues. In DNA form, the CDR3 reads TGTGCCAGCAGTGTAACGGTCTCCTATGGCTACACCTTC. It yields the protein CASSVTVSYGYTF.

This clonotype was seen only a few times. The chain is built from TRBV6-6 and TRBJ1-5; D is uncertain. Trimming pared 1 base from V and 4 bases from J, leaving 2 bases between. The germline CDR1 and CDR2 sequences are MNHNY and SVGAGI (reference sequence). The CDR3 contains 12 residues. This CDR3 reads CASSYLNQPQHF. The CDR3 DNA follows: TGTGCCAGCAGTTACTTGAATCAGCCCCAGCATTTT.

A word on this clonotype: The junction does not match germline at one end; this may be a read error. This chain links TRBV7-2 with TRBJ2-3, with TRBD2 identical over 7 bases. This CDR3 has 16 amino acids. The germline V gene encodes CDR1 SGHTA and CDR2 FQGNSA. The DNA of the CDR3 is TGTGCCAGCGGCTTAGGGGTAGCGGCGCGGGGGGATACGCAGTATTTT. Translated, it gives CASGLGVAARGDTQYF.

The genes are TRBV29-1 and TRBJ1-3; D is uncertain. The CDR3 is 13 residues long. The V gene lost 7 bases and the J gene lost 4 bases, with 14 bases spanning the gap. Germline loops: CDR1 SQVTM, CDR2 ANQGSEA. Written as DNA, the CDR3 is TGCAGCGCCGGGAGTACACCCGGAAACACCATATATTTT. Translating it yields CSAGSTPGNTIYF.

This clonotype occurred a few times. V usage is TRBV27 and J usage is TRBJ2-7; D may be TRBD1 or TRBD2 (5 bases each). The CDR3 loop spans 15 amino acids. The germline V gene has CDR1 MNHEY and CDR2 SMNVEV (reference sequence). V dropped 3 bases and J dropped 2 bases, with 14 bases sitting between them. Here the CDR3 reads CASSFWPGSPYEQYF. The CDR3, as DNA: TGTGCCAGCAGTTTTTGGCCAGGGAGTCCCTACGAGCAGTACTTC.

This clonotype has more than one count but fewer than ten. V usage is TRBV7-3 and J usage is TRBJ2-2; D gene uncertain. Germline values: CDR1 SGHTA, CDR2 FQGTGA. CDR3 length: 16 residues. V was pared by 5 bases and J by 1 base, with 14 bases between. The CDR3 nucleotides are TGTGCCAGCAGCCAATCTAGGGTGGGGAACACCGGGGAGCTGTTTTTT. Translating it yields CASSQSRVGNTGELFF.

The rearrangement joins TRBV27 to TRBJ1-1; no reliable D call. The germline V gene has CDR1 MNHEY and CDR2 SMNVEV (reference sequence). Trimming stripped 6 bases from V and 2 bases from J, with 13 bases between. This CDR3 spans 14 amino acids. The CDR3 is CASRPGWGNTEAFF. The CDR3 DNA reads TGTGCCAGCAGACCCGGTTGGGGTAACACTGAAGCTTTCTTT.

The chain uses TRBV7-2 and TRBJ2-7; D unclear. The V gene lost 2 bases and the J gene lost 8 bases, with 19 bases spanning the gap. CDR1 and CDR2 (germline): SGHTA, FQGNSA. The CDR3 length is 15 residues. CDR3 sequence: CASSLTTLFRQKQYF. In DNA, the CDR3 is TGTGCCAGCAGCTTAACTACCCTCTTTCGGCAGAAGCAGTACTTC.